The present T cell receptor (beta chain) was sequenced within a study of OX40 agonist ivuxolimab in advanced cancers. Study context: Roughly two fifths of patients had received prior checkpoint inhibitor therapy. Notes on the study in general: At doses 0.1 to 3.0 mg/kg, CD4+ and CD8+ clones expanded.

Per germline, CDR1 SGDLS and CDR2 YYNGEE. Trimming cost V 0 bases and J 6 bases, with 11 bases left between them. The CDR3 runs to 14 residues. At cycle 4 day 1, cycle 7 day 1, and baseline, blood was sampled. Generated by immunoSEQ multiplex PCR, the TCRdb table keeps only in-frame clones and is missing some. The sample has around 66,000 clones, about four fifths seen once. A word on this clone: Its antigen remains unknown.

The clonotype comes from an adult with an advanced solid tumor such as melanoma, head and neck, liver or kidney cancer. V usage is TRBV9 and J usage is TRBJ2-3; D ambiguous. Source: CD4+ or CD8+ T cells sorted from blood, taken in a trial of the OX40 agonist ivuxolimab. This CDR3 is CASSVVPLSDTQYF. CDR3 DNA sequence: TGTGCCAGCAGCGTAGTTCCCCTGTCTGATACGCAGTATTTT.